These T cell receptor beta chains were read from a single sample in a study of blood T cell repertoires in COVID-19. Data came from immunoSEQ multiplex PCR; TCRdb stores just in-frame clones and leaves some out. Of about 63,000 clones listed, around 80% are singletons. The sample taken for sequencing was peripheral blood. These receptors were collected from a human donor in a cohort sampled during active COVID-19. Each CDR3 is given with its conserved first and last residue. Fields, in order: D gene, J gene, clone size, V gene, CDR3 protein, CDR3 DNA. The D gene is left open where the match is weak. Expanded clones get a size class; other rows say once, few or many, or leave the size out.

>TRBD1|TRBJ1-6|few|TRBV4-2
CASSQEPRTGGYSPLHF
TGTGCCAGCAGCCAAGAGCCTCGGACAGGGGGTTATTCACCCCTCCACTTT
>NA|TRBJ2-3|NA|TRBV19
CASSELAGVDTQYF
TGTGCCAGTAGTGAACTAGCCGGAGTCGATACGCAGTATTTT
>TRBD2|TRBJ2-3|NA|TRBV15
CATSRGGSTDTQYF
TGTGCCACCAGCAGGGGGGGGAGCACAGATACGCAGTATTTT
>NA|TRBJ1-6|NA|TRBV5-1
CASSKQGYDSPLHF
TGCGCCAGCAGCAAACAGGGTTATGATTCACCCCTCCACTTT
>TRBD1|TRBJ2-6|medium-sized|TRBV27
CASRSGQGFSGANVLTF
TGTGCCAGCAGGTCGGGACAGGGATTCTCTGGGGCCAACGTCCTGACTTTC
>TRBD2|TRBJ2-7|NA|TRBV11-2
CASSRGTSGGYEQYF
TGTGCCAGCAGCCGGGGGACTAGCGGGGGATACGAGCAGTACTTC
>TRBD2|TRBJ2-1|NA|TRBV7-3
CASSLAGAYNEQFF
TGTGCCAGCAGCTTAGCGGGAGCCTACAATGAGCAGTTCTTC
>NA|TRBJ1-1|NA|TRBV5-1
CASSVKQGTEAFF
TGCGCCAGCAGCGTCAAACAGGGTACTGAAGCTTTCTTT
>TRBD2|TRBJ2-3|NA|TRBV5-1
CASSRRLAGSTDTQYF
TGCGCCAGCAGCAGGCGGCTAGCGGGTAGCACAGATACGCAGTATTTT
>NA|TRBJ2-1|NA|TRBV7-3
CASSFEIGEQFF
TGTGCCAGCAGCTTTGAGATTGGTGAGCAGTTCTTC
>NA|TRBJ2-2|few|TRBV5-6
CASSLPGGTGELFF
TGTGCCAGCAGCCTGCCTGGCGGAACCGGGGAGCTGTTTTTT
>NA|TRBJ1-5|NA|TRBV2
CASSPDQGPQHF
TGTGCCAGCAGTCCAGACCAGGGGCCCCAGCATTTT
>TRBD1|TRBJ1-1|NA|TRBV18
CASSPSAGGLIGPEAFF
TGTGCCAGCTCACCATCGGCAGGGGGCTTAATCGGCCCTGAAGCTTTCTTT